This TCR beta chain was sequenced during a study of cytomegalovirus exposure and HLA in healthy donors. Notes on the study in general: Later analysis demonstrated an association between a missense DCLRE1C variant and TCR beta V- and J-gene trimming.

V was pared by 6 bases and J by 4 bases, with 13 bases between. In germline, CDR1 is MNHEY, CDR2 SMNVEV (reference sequence). CDR3 length: 13 residues. Concerning this clone: Antigen specificity is unknown.

The PCR employed 60 Vbeta primers together with 13 Jbeta primers. Profiled with immunoSEQ multiplex PCR; TCRdb holds only in-frame clones, not every one. The table has some 190,000 clones, over 60% seen once. The sequenced sample was PBMCs. The receptor comes from a woman aged 40 to 49 in good health and CMV-seronegative. This chain uses TRBV27 with TRBJ2-7, with D perhaps matching TRBD2 (6 bases). The CDR3 sequence is CASRAAGRYEQYF. CDR3 DNA sequence: TGTGCCAGCAGGGCGGCAGGGAGGTACGAGCAGTACTTC.